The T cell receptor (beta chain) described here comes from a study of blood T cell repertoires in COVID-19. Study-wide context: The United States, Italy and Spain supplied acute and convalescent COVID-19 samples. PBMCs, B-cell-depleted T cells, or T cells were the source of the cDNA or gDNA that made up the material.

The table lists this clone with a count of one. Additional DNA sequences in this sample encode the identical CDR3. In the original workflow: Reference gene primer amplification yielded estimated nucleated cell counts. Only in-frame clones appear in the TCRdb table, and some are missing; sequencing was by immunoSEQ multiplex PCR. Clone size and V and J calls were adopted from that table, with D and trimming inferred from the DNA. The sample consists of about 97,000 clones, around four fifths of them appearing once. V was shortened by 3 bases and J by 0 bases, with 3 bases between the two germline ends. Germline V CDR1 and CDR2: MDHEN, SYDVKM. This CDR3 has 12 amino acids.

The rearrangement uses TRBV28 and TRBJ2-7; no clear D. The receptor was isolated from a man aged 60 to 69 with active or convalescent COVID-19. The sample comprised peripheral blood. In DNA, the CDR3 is TGTGCCAGCAGTTTGAGCTCCTACGAGCAGTACTTC. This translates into CASSLSSYEQYF.